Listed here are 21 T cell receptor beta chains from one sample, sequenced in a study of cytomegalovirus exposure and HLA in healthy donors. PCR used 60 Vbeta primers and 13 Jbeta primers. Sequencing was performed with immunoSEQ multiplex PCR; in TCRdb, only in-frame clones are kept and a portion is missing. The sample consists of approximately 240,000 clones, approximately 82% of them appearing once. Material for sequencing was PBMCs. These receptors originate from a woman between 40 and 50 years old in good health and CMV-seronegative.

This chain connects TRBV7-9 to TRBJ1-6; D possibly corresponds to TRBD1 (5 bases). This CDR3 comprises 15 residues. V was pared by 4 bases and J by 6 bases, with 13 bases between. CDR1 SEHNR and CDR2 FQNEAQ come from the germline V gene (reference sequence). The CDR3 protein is CASSWDGGLNSPLHF. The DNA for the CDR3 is TGTGCCAGCAGCTGGGACGGAGGGCTTAATTCACCCCTCCACTTT.

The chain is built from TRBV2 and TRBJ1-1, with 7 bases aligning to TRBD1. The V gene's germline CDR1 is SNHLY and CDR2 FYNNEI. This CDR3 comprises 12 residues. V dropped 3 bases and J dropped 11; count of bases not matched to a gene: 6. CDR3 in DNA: TGTGCCAGCAGTGATCAGGGGGTCGGCGCTTTCTTT. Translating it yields CASSDQGVGAFF.

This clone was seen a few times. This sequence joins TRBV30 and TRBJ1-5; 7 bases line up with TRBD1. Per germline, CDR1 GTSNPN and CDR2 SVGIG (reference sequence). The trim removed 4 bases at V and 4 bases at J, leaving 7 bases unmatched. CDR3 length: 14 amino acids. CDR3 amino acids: CAWTTGTGNQPQHF. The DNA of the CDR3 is TGTGCCTGGACGACAGGGACGGGTAATCAGCCCCAGCATTTT.

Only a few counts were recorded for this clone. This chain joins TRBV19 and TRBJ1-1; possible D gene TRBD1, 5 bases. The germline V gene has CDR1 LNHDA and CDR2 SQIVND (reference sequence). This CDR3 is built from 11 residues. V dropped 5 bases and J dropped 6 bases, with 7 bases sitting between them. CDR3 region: CASSSGAEAFF. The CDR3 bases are TGTGCCAGTAGTTCGGGGGCTGAAGCTTTCTTT.

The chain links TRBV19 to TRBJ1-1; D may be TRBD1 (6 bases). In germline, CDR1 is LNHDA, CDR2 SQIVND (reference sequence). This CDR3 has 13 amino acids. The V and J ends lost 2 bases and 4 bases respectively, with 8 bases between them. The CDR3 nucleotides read TGTGCCAGTAGTATACCCAGGGGCACTGAAGCTTTCTTT. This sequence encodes CASSIPRGTEAFF.

Here the CDR3 DNA reads TGTGCCAGCAGCGATACACGTTATGGCAATCAGCCCCAGCATTTT. Translating it yields CASSDTRYGNQPQHF. The gene calls are TRBV6-5 and TRBJ1-5; D remains unclear. Germline lookup yields CDR1 MNHEY and CDR2 SVGAGI. V lost 6 bases, J lost 2 bases, and 14 bases lay in between. CDR3 length: 15 amino acids.

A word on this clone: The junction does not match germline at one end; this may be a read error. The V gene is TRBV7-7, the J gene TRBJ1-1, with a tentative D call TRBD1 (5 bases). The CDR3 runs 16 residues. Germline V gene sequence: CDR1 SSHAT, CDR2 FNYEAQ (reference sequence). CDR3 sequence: CASSPIRTSLDSEAFF. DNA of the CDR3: TGTGCTAGCAGCCCGATTCGGACAAGCCTTGATTCTGAAGCTTTCTTT.

CDR3 in DNA: TGTGCCAGCAGCTCAATAGCGGCAGATACGCAGTATTTT. Its translation is CASSSIAADTQYF. The chain uses TRBV5-4 and TRBJ2-3, with D perhaps TRBD2 (6 bases). Trimming pared 3 bases from V and 4 bases from J, leaving 9 bases between. CDR1 SGHNT and CDR2 YYREEE come from the germline V gene (reference sequence). CDR3 length: 13 amino acids.

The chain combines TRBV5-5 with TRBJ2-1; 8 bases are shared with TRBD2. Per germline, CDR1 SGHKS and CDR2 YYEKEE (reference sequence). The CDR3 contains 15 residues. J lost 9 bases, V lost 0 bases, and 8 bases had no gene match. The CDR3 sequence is CASSLGWTSNGEQFF. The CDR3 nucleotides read TGTGCCAGCAGCTTGGGTTGGACTAGCAATGGTGAGCAGTTCTTC.

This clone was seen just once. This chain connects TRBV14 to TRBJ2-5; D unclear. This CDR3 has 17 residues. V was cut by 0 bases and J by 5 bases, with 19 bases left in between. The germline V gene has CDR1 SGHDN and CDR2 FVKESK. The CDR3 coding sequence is TGTGCCAGCAGCCAAGAGTCGGCAGGCCCGATGTACGAGACCCAGTACTTC. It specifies CASSQESAGPMYETQYF.

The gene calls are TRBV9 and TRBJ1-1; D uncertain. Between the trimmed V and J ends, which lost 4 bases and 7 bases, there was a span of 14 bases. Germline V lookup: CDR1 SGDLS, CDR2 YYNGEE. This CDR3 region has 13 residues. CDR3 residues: CASSPIGGIEAFF. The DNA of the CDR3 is TGTGCCAGCAGCCCGATCGGAGGGATTGAAGCTTTCTTT. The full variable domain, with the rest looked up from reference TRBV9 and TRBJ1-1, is DSGVTQTPKHLITATGQRVTLRCSPRSGDLSVYWYQQSLDQGLQFLIQYYNGEERAKGNILERFSAQQFPDLHSELNLSSLELGDSALYFCASSPIGGIEAFFGQGTRLTVV.

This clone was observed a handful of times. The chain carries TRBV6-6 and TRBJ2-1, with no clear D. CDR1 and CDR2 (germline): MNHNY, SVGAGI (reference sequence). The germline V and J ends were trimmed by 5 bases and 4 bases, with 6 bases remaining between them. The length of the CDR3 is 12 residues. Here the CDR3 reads CASSGRYNEQFF. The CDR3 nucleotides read TGTGCCAGCAGTGGGCGTTACAATGAGCAGTTCTTC.

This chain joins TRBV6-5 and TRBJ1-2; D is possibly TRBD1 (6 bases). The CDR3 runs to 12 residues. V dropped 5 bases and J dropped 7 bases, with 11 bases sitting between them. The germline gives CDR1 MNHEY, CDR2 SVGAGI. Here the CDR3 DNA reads TGTGCCAGCAGTCACACAGGGTTTGGCTACACCTTC. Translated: CASSHTGFGYTF.

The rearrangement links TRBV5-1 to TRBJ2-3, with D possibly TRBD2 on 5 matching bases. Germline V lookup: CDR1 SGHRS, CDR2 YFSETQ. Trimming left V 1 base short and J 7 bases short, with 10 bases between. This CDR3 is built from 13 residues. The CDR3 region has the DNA TGCGCCAGCAGCTTGACACTAGATCATACGCAGTATTTT. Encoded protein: CASSLTLDHTQYF.

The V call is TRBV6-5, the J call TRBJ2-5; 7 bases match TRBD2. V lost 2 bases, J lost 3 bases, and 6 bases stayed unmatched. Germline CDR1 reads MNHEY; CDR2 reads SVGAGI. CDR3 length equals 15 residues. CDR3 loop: CASSYLSAGEETQYF. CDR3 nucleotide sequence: TGTGCCAGCAGTTACCTTAGCGCGGGGGAAGAGACCCAGTACTTC.

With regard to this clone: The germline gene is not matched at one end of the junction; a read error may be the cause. The CDR3 nucleotides read TGTGCTAGCAGCTTGGGAGGCGGAAACACCATATATTTT. This codes for CASSLGGGNTIYF. This sequence joins TRBV7-7 and TRBJ1-3; no definite D call. The CDR3 covers 13 residues. Germline CDR1 is SSHAT and CDR2 is FNYEAQ (reference sequence).

CDR3: CASSVRDREDTIYF. As DNA, the CDR3 is TGTGCCAGCAGTGTTCGGGACAGGGAGGACACCATATATTTT. The chain uses TRBV6-1 and TRBJ1-3; 9 bases map to TRBD1. The CDR3 spans 14 residues. V lost 4 bases to trimming and J lost 8 bases; unmatched junction nucleotides: 6. Germline CDR1 reads MNHNS; CDR2 reads SASEGT.

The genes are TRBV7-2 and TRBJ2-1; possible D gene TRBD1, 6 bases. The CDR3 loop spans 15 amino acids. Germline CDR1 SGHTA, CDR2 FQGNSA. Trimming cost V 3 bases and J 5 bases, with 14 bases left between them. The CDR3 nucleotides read TGTGCCAGCAGCTTCACAGGGTACCTGGACAATGAGCAGTTCTTC. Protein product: CASSFTGYLDNEQFF.

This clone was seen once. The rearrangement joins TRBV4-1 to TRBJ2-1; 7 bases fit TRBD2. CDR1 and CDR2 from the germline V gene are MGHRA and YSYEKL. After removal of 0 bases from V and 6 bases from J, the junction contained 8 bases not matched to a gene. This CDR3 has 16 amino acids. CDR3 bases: TGCGCCAGCAGCCAAGATCGAGGGTTAGCGGGCAATGAGCAGTTCTTC. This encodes CASSQDRGLAGNEQFF.

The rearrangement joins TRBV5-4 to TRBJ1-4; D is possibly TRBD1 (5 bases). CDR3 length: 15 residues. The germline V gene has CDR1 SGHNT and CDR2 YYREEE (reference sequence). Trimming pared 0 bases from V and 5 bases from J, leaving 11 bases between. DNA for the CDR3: TGTGCCAGCAGCTTGGGGGGCGGAAAAAATGAAAAACTGTTTTTT. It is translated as CASSLGGGKNEKLFF.

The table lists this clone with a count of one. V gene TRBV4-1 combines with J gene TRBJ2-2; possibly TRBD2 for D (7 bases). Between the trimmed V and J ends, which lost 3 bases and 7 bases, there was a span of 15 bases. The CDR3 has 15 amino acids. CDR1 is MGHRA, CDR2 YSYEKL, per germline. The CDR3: CASSQSGGLVGELFF. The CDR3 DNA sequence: TGCGCCAGCAGCCAGTCCGGGGGGCTGGTCGGGGAGCTGTTTTTT.